This T cell receptor beta chain was recorded in a study of T-cell reconstitution after alpha-beta-depleted transplantation in children. V was clipped by 8 bases and J by 8 bases, with 18 bases between them. Per germline, CDR1 LGHNA and CDR2 YNFKEQ. This CDR3 comprises 13 residues. Unique molecular identifiers were used to barcode this TCRbeta library. One entry per CDR3 protein, called by TCRdb with MiXCR from the PCR reads. This table holds some 340,000 distinct CDR3 sequences, about a tenth found once. The sample holds a few counts of this clonotype. The TCR was taken from a human donor who donated a stem cell graft to a child with acute lymphoblastic leukemia. The sequences come from PBMCs from the stem cell graft donor, collected from the stem cell graft. The V call is TRBV4-2, the J call TRBJ1-2, with D possibly matching TRBD1 (6 bases). CDR3 residues: CASSTRGAEGYTF. The CDR3 nucleotides read TGTGCCAGCTCTACGCGGGGGGCGGAAGGCTACACCTTC.